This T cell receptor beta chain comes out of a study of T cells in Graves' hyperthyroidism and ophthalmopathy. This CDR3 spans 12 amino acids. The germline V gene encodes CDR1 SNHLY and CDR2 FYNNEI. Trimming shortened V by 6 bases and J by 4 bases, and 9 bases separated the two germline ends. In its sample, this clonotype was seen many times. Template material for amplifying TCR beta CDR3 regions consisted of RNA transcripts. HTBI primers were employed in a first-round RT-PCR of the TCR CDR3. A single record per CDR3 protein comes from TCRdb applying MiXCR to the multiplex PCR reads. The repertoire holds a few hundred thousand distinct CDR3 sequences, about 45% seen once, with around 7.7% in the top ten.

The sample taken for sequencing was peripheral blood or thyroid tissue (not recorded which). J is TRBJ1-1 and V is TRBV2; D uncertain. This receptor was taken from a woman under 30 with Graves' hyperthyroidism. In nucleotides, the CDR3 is TGTGCCAGCAGACAACTCCCCACTGAAGCTTTCTTT. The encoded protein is CASRQLPTEAFF. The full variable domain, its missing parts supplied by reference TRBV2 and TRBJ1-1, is EPEVTQTPSHQVTQMGQEVILRCVPISNHLYFYWYRQILGQKVEFLVSFYNNEISEKSEIFDDQFSVERPDGSNFTLKIRSTKLEDSAMYFCASRQLPTEAFFGQGTRLTVV.